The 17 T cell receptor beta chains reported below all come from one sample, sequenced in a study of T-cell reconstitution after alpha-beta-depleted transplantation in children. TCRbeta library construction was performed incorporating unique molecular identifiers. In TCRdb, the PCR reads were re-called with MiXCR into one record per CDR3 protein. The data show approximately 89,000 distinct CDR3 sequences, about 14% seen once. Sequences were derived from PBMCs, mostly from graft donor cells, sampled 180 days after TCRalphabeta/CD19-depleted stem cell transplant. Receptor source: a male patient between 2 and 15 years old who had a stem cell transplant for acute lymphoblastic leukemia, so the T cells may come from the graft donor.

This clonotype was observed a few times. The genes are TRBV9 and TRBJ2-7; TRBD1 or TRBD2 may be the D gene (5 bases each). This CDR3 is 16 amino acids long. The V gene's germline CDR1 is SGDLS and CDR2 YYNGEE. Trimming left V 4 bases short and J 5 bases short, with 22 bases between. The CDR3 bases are TGTGCCAGCAGCTCTACTTACCGGGGCCTTAGTGACGAGCAGTACTTC. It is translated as CASSSTYRGLSDEQYF.

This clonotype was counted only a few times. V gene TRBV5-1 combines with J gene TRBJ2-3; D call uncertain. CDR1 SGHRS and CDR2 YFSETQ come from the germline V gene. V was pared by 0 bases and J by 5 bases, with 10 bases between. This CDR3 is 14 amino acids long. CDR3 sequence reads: CASSLGQQEDTQYF. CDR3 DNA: TGCGCCAGCAGCTTGGGCCAGCAAGAAGATACGCAGTATTTT.

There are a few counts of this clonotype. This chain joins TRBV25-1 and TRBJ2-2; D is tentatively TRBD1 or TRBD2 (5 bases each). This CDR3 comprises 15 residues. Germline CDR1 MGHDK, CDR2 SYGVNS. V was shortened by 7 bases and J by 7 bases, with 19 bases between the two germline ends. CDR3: CASKPPSPGRGELFF. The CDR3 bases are TGTGCCAGCAAGCCTCCCTCGCCGGGGCGCGGGGAGCTGTTTTTT.

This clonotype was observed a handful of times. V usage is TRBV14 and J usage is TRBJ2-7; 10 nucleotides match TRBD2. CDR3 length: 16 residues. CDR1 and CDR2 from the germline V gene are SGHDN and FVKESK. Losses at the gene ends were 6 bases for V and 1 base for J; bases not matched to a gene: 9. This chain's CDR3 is CASSPGTSVYSYEQYF. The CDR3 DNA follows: TGTGCCAGCAGTCCCGGGACTAGCGTTTATTCCTACGAGCAGTACTTC.

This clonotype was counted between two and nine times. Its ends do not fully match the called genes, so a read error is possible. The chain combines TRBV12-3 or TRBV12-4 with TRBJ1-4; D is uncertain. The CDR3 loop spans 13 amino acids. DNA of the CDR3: TGTGCCAGCAGCTTAGAGATGGGTGAAAAACTGTTTTTT. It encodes CASSLEMGEKLFF.

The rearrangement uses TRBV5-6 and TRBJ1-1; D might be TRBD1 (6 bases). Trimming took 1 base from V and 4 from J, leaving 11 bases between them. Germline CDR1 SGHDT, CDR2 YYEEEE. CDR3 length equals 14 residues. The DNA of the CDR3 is TGTGCCAGCAGCTTGAGCCTAGGGGGCACTGAAGCTTTCTTT. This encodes CASSLSLGGTEAFF.

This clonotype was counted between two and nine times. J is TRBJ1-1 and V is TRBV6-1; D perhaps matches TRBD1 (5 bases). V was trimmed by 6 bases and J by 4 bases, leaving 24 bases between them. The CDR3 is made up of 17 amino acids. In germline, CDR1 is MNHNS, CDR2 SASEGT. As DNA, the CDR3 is TGTGCCAGCAGCTTCCCGGGACGGCAGAAGAGGGGCACTGAAGCTTTCTTT. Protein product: CASSFPGRQKRGTEAFF.

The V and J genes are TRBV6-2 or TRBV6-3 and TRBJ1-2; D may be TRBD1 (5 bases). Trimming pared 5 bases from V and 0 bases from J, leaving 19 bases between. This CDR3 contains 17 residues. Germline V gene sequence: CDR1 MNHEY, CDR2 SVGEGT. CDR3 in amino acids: CASSEKRTHLTNYGYTF. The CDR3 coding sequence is TGTGCCAGCAGTGAGAAGCGGACACACCTTACTAACTATGGCTACACCTTC.

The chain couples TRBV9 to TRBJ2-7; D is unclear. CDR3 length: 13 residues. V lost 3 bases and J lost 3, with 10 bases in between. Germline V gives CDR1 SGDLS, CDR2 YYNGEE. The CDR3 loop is CASSARPRYEQYF. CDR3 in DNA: TGTGCCAGCAGCGCTCGACCGCGCTACGAGCAGTACTTC.

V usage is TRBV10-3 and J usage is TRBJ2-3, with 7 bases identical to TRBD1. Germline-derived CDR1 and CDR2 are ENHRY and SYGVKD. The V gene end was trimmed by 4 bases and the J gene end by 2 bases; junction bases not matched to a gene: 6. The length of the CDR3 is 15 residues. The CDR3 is CAISVGQTNTDTQYF. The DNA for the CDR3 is TGTGCCATCAGTGTGGGACAGACGAACACAGATACGCAGTATTTT.

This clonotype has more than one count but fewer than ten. The CDR3 loop is CASSFFIIAGTGELFF. For the CDR3, the DNA is TGTGCCAGCAGTTTTTTTATAATCGCAGGCACCGGGGAGCTGTTTTTT. The chain links TRBV28 to TRBJ2-2; D uncertain. The CDR3 is 16 amino acids. V shed 3 bases and J shed 4 bases, with 15 bases lying between them. Germline loops: CDR1 MDHEN, CDR2 SYDVKM.

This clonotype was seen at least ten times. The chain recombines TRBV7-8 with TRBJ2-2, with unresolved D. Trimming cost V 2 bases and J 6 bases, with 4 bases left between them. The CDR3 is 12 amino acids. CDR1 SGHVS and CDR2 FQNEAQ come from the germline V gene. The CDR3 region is CASSLFSGELFF. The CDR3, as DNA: TGTGCCAGCAGCTTATTCTCCGGGGAGCTGTTTTTT.

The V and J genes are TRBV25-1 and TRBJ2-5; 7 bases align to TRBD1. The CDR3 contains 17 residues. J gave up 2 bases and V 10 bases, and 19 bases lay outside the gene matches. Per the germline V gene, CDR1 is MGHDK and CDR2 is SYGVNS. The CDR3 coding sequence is TGTGCCACCAAGAACTCCCCGGGACAGCAAATACAAGAGACCCAGTACTTC. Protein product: CATKNSPGQQIQETQYF.

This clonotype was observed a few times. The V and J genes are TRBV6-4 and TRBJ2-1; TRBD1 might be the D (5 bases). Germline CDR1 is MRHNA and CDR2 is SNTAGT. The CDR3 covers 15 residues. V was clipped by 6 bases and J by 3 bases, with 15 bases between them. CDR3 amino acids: CASSITGMLYNEQFF. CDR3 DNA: TGTGCCAGCAGCATAACAGGCATGCTCTACAATGAGCAGTTCTTC.

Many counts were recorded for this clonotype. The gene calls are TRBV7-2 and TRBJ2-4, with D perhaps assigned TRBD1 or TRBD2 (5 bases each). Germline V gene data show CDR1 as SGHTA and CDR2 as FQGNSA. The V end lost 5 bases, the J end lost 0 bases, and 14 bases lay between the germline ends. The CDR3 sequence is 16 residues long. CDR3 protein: CASSRGQLIAKNIQYF. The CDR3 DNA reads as TGTGCCAGCAGCCGGGGCCAGCTTATAGCCAAAAACATTCAGTACTTC. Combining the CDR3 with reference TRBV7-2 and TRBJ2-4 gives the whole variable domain GAGVSQSPSNKVTEKGKDVELRCDPISGHTALYWYRQSLGQGLEFLIYFQGNSAPDKSGLPSDRFSAERTGGSVSTLTIQRTQQEDSAVYLCASSRGQLIAKNIQYFGAGTRLSVL.

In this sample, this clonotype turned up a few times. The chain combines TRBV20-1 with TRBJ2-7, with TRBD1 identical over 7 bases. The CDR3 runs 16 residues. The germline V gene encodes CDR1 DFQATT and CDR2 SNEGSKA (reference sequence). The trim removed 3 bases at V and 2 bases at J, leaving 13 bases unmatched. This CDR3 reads CSARTPRQGTTYEQYF. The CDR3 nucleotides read TGCAGTGCTAGGACCCCCCGACAGGGAACCACCTACGAGCAGTACTTC.

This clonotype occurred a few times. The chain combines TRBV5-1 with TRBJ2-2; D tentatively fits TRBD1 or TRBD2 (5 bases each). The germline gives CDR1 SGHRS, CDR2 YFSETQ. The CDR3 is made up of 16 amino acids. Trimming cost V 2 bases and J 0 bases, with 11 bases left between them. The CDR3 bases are TGCGCCAGCAGCTTCCCGGGGCCGTCGAACACCGGGGAGCTGTTTTTT. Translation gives CASSFPGPSNTGELFF.